Listed below are T cell receptor beta chains from one sample, sequenced in a study of blood T cells in healthy people across ages. TCRdb ran MiXCR on the 5' RACE reads and lists one entry per CDR3 protein. Of fewer than 900,000 distinct CDR3 sequences in the sample, roughly 50% were seen once. The source material was blood. These receptors came from a woman in her sixties or seventies in good health. CDR3s include the opening cysteine and the closing phenylalanine or tryptophan. A D gene is named only where the DNA matches it firmly. Some rows mark clone size as missing; the rest say once, few, many or name a class of expanded clone.

CDR3aa	CDR3nt	abundance	j_gene	v_gene	d_gene
CSAKRGAMNEQYF	TGCAGTGCTAAGCGGGGGGCGATGAACGAGCAGTACTTC	NA	TRBJ2-7	TRBV20-1	TRBD2
CASSNGLANEQFF	TGTGCCAGCAGCAACGGACTAGCCAATGAGCAGTTCTTC	NA	TRBJ2-1	TRBV7-3	TRBD2
CASSSGLAEGYEQYF	TGTGCCAGCAGCTCTGGACTAGCGGAGGGGTACGAGCAGTACTTC	few	TRBJ2-7	TRBV5-6	TRBD2
CASSPGTGSLANYGYTF	TGTGCCAGCAGTCCCGGGACAGGGAGTTTAGCTAACTATGGCTACACCTTC	NA	TRBJ1-2	TRBV12-3/TRBV12-4	TRBD1
CASSPQVGNEQFF	TGTGCCAGCTCACCACAGGTTGGGAATGAGCAGTTCTTC	NA	TRBJ2-1	TRBV18	NA
CASAGLAGAPNEQFF	TGCGCCAGCGCGGGACTAGCGGGAGCACCCAATGAGCAGTTCTTC	NA	TRBJ2-1	TRBV5-1	TRBD2
CASSPGGTGGVEQFF	TGTGCCAGCAGCCCTGGGGGGACAGGGGGCGTTGAGCAGTTCTTC	NA	TRBJ2-1	TRBV7-2	TRBD1
CASSQNRLEEQFF	TGTGCCAGCAGCCAAAACCGACTGGAAGAGCAGTTCTTC	NA	TRBJ2-1	TRBV3-1	NA
CASSQERGRNSPLHF	TGCGCCAGCAGCCAAGAAAGGGGCAGAAATTCACCCCTCCACTTT	few	TRBJ1-6	TRBV4-3	NA
CASSWQTQYF	TGTGCCAGCAGTTGGCAGACCCAGTACTTC	NA	TRBJ2-5	TRBV7-2	NA
CSVAPSSSWDTQYF	TGCAGCGTTGCCCCTTCTAGTTCGTGGGATACGCAGTATTTT	NA	TRBJ2-3	TRBV29-1	NA
CASSYDRATDTQYF	TGTGCCAGCAGTTACGACAGGGCTACAGATACGCAGTATTTT	NA	TRBJ2-3	TRBV6-5	TRBD1
CATKGSQETQFF	TGTGCCACCAAGGGAAGCCAAGAGACCCAGTTCTTC	NA	TRBJ2-1	TRBV24-1	NA